The present T cell receptor beta chain was sequenced within a study of T cells expressing NK-cell markers. Study-level information: It was from sorted CD3+CD56+NKG2C+, CD3+CD56+NKG2C- and CD3+CD56-NKG2C+ T cells that TCR beta repertoires came. Study-level results: In four donors, these clonotypes also led the CD3+CD56-NKG2C+ fraction. In a handful of donors, dominant CD3+CD56+NKG2C+ clonotypes ranked among the top 10 CD8+ clonotypes. It is unclear if expanded NKG2C-expressing clones target HCMV antigens.

Reanalyzing the 5' RACE reads, TCRdb keeps one entry per CDR3 protein, without DNA. The sample's table shows about 260,000 distinct CDR3 sequences. A word on this clonotype: As yet, its antigen is unknown.

The sequence came from a woman aged 18 to 75 in good health. Source material: blood T cells: a sorted CD56 or NKG2C T cell subset, CD4+ or CD8+ T cells, or bulk PBMC T cells (not recorded which).

CDR3: CASSEETGINSPLHF. The chain employs TRBV28 and TRBJ1-6; the D call from TCRdb, TRBD1, cannot be confirmed without DNA. The germline V gene encodes CDR1 MDHEN and CDR2 SYDVKM. This CDR3 spans 15 amino acids.